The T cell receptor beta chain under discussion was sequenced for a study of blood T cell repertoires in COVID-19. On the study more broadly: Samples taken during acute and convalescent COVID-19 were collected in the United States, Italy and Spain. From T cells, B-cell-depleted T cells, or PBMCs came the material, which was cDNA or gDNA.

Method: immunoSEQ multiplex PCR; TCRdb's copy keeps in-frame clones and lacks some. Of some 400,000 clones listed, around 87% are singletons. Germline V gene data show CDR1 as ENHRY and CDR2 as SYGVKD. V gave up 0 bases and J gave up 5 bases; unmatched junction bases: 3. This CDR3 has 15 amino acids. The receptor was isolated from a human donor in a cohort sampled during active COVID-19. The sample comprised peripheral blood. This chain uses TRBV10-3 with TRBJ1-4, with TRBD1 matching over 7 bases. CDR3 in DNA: TGTGCCATCAGTGAGTCGACAGGGCCAAATGAAAAACTGTTTTTT. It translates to CAISESTGPNEKLFF.